These 5 T cell receptor beta chains were sequenced from one sample in a study of blood T cells in healthy people across ages (dated by TCRdb to between 2015 and 2016). Libraries were built with 5' RACE. TCRdb shows the sequencer as Illumina HiSeq 2500. The second PCR ran for about 7 to 11 cycles and used a J-beta primer mix along with a sample-barcoded 5' primer. In TCRdb, the public reads were trimmed at Q25 with fastp and aligned with MiXCR, with productive beta chains retained. Merged by CDR3 protein, the rows form single entries marked with the most common genes and DNA. In all, the sample holds some 760,000 distinct CDR3 sequences, and just under 25% of those were seen once. The ten largest account for more than 7.5% of the sample. Another study also made use of these data, one on T cells of mothers and their children.

Sequencing used blood. All receptors derive from a boy aged 10-17 years in good health.

This clonotype came up once. The rearrangement links TRBV5-1 to TRBJ2-1; 12 nucleotides line up with TRBD2. The J segment lost 6 bases and the V segment lost 4 bases, leaving 5 bases of the junction unmatched. Germline-derived CDR1 and CDR2 are SGHRS and YFSETQ. The CDR3 totals 15 residues. The CDR3 nucleotides are TGCGCCAGCAGCGTGGGACTAGCGGGTTCCAATGAGCAGTTCTTC. Protein product: CASSVGLAGSNEQFF.

The chain has TRBV28 and TRBJ2-3, with a tentative D call TRBD1 (6 bases). The CDR3 spans 17 residues. V was cut by 1 base and J by 5 bases, with 19 bases left in between. Germline V CDR1 and CDR2: MDHEN, SYDVKM. CDR3 bases: TGTGCCAGCAGTTTATATTACAGGGATGCAGCAGTAGATACGCAGTATTTT. It yields the protein CASSLYYRDAAVDTQYF. The entire variable domain, with the rest obtained from reference TRBV28 and TRBJ2-3, is as follows: DVKVTQSSRYLVKRTGEKVFLECVQDMDHENMFWYRQDPGLGLRLIYFSYDVKMKEKGDIPEGYSVSREKKERFSLILESASTNQTSMYLCASSLYYRDAAVDTQYFGPGTRLTVL.

This clonotype showed up just a few times. V gene TRBV12-5 combines with J gene TRBJ2-5; D is undetermined. The germline V and J ends were trimmed by 2 bases and 3 bases, with 4 bases remaining between them. Germline loops: CDR1 LGHNT, CDR2 FRNRAP. This CDR3 contains 12 residues. The CDR3 sequence: CASGLKEETQYF. The CDR3 DNA reads TGTGCTAGTGGTTTGAAGGAAGAGACCCAGTACTTC.

The chain uses TRBV28 and TRBJ2-7; possibly TRBD1 for D (5 bases). Trimming left V 1 base short and J 3 bases short, with 13 bases between. There are 15 residues in the CDR3. The germline CDR1 and CDR2 sequences are MDHEN and SYDVKM. In DNA, the CDR3 is TGTGCCAGCAGTTTATTTGACATTAGGGGCTACGAGCAGTACTTC. Amino acid sequence: CASSLFDIRGYEQYF.

V gene TRBV6-2 or TRBV6-3 combines with J gene TRBJ2-7; D is unresolved. The germline V gene has CDR1 MNHEY and CDR2 SVGEGT. The CDR3 is made up of 14 amino acids. V dropped 0 bases and J dropped 0 bases, with 6 bases sitting between them. Here the CDR3 reads CASSYSKGSYEQYF. Here the CDR3 DNA reads TGTGCCAGCAGTTACTCGAAGGGCTCCTACGAGCAGTACTTC.